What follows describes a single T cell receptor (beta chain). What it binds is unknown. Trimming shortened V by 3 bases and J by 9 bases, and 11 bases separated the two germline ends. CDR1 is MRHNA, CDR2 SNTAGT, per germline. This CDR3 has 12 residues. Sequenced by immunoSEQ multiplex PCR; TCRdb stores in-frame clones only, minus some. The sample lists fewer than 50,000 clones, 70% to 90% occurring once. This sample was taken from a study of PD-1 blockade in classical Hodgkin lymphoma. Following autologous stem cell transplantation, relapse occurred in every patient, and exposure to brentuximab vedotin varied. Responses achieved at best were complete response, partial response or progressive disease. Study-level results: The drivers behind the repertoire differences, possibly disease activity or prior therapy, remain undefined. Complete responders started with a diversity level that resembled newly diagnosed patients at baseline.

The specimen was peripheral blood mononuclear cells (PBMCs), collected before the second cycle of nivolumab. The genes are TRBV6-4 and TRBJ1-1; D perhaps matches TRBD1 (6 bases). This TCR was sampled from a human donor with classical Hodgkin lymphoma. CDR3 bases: TGTGCCAGCAGTGAGCTAGGGGGAAAAGCTTTCTTT. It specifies CASSELGGKAFF.